This TCR beta chain was obtained from a study of T cell responses to AZD1222 COVID-19 vaccine. Notes on the study in general: Only 5 or 6 people who got AZD1222 tested seropositive at baseline. A mostly white British donor set with more females was recruited, and clonal diversity was possibly underestimated.

CDR3 length equals 16 residues. J was trimmed by 3 bases and V by 1 base; bases with no gene match: 6. Germline CDR1 LNHDA, CDR2 SQIVND (reference sequence). Repertoires were generated with immunoSEQ multiplex PCR, while TCRdb's copy carries only in-frame clones and drops some. Among fewer than 200,000 clones, around nine tenths were seen once, and the ten largest hold 3.6%. This clone was seen a single time. Its antigen is unidentified. Source: peripheral blood, taken 28 days after the second dose of the MenACWY control vaccine. This sequence originates from an adult who received the MenACWY meningococcal vaccine as a control. The chain couples TRBV19 to TRBJ1-5; 7 positions agree with TRBD1. The CDR3 protein is CASSIGWDSYNQPQHF. CDR3 sequence (DNA): TGTGCCAGTAGTATAGGATGGGACAGTTACAATCAGCCCCAGCATTTT.